This TCR beta chain originates from a study of blood T cell repertoires in COVID-19 (dated by TCRdb to 2018 to 2020). Regarding the study in general: Samples covering the acute and convalescent phases of COVID-19 were provided by collaborators in the United States, Italy and Spain. Subjects who had been exposed to COVID-19, were actively infected with it, or had recovered from it provided the deeply sampled blood TCRbeta repertoires that made up the dataset. The material from the prospective study consisted of cDNA or gDNA derived from T cells, B-cell-depleted T cells, or PBMCs. HLA class I and class II types, where available, came from metadata supplied by the sample provider rather than from assay-based typing. Samples came from the ongoing ImmuneRACE study (first 160 participants) plus 1,254 subjects from 6 global collaborators. The repertoires were made available in a free public database intended to serve as a resource for research on the immune response to SARS-CoV-2. A de-identified subject ID, COVID-19 status, age in years and sex were almost always included in the sample metadata.

CDR1 and CDR2, looked up from the germline V gene, are ENHRY and SYGVKD. V gives up 0 bases and J gives up 1 base, and the segment between their germline ends measures 5 bases. The CDR3 numbers 14 residues from cysteine through phenylalanine. Here the CDR3 DNA is all that survives: 42 bases in frame from base 1. Worth noting for this clone: The clone's antigen remains unknown. Qualities for individual bases were not recorded, and no much larger clone is one base off.

The immunoSEQ Assay, a bias-controlled multiplex PCR, was used to amplify TCRbeta CDR3 regions from genomic DNA. The original methods were these. The number of nucleated cells in each sample was estimated by amplification of reference gene primers within the assay. To quantify the absolute abundance of each unique TCRbeta CDR3 rearrangement, sequence reads were collapsed and filtered. For each sample, productive Simpson clonality was calculated as the square root of Simpson's diversity index over productive rearrangements. In TCRdb, the immuneACCESS table is reduced to in-frame sequences with V and J assigned. These tables do not hold every clone; where another copy was compared, an unresolved V gene accounts for under half, and the others remain unexplained. The V and J calls and clone size were taken over from that table, and D and trimming were inferred from the DNA. Within this sample are approximately 20,000 clones, with about nine tenths of them counted one time only. The top ten clones comprise 11% of the sample.

The collaborating institutions used their own protocols to collect whole blood in K2EDTA tubes. For TCRbeta analysis, collaborator samples were shipped as frozen whole blood, as isolated PBMCs, or as DNA extracted from either sample type. General study outcomes and caveats: The amount of clinical and demographic metadata varied by source and participant and was provided uncurated.

The sequence was collected from a human donor in a cohort sampled during active COVID-19. Sequenced material: peripheral blood. This chain is built from TRBV10-3 and TRBJ2-3; confidence is insufficient to name the D gene. The base sequence is TGTGCCATCAGTGAGTCTCTAGGCACAGATACGCAGTATTTT. Its protein is CAISESLGTDTQYF.